This passage covers 7 T cell receptor beta chains from one sample sequenced in a study of cytomegalovirus exposure and HLA in healthy donors. Use of 60 Vbeta and 13 Jbeta primers characterized the PCR. This table comes from immunoSEQ multiplex PCR, and its TCRdb copy is limited to in-frame clones, with some not included. The sample yields a few hundred thousand clones, more than 80% seen once. The sequencing input was PBMCs. The receptors shown here come from a man aged 30 to 39 in good health and CMV-seronegative.

J is TRBJ2-1 and V is TRBV5-5; D possibly corresponds to TRBD1 (7 bases). V lost 0 bases and J 8 bases, leaving 15 bases between the germline ends. CDR3 size: 15 residues. Looked up from germline, CDR1 is SGHKS and CDR2 is YYEKEE (reference sequence). The DNA for the CDR3 is TGTGCCAGCAGCTTGGCCCGGCAGGGGGGATATGAGCAGTTCTTC. As protein: CASSLARQGGYEQFF.

This clone appeared a few times. This chain uses TRBV7-2 with TRBJ2-5, with 13 bases aligning to TRBD2. Germline V gives CDR1 SGHTA, CDR2 FQGNSA. The CDR3 is made up of 16 amino acids. V trimming: 5 bases; J trimming: 1 base; junction bases outside the gene matches: 4. The CDR3 is CASSLTSGGLQETQYF. As DNA, the CDR3 is TGTGCCAGCAGCCTGACTAGCGGGGGGCTCCAAGAGACCCAGTACTTC.

V and J are TRBV5-1 and TRBJ2-1; tentatively, D is TRBD2 (6 bases). The CDR3 sequence is 16 residues long. V was shortened by 0 bases and J by 9 bases, with 19 bases between the two germline ends. From germline, CDR1 is SGHRS and CDR2 YFSETQ. The CDR3 DNA follows: TGCGCCAGCAGCTTGGGGGACTCAGGAGGTAATTCTGAGCAGTTCTTC. It is translated as CASSLGDSGGNSEQFF.

The chain is built from TRBV6-5 and TRBJ1-5; D is unresolved. Germline lookup yields CDR1 MNHEY and CDR2 SVGAGI. Trimming removed 10 bases from V and 0 bases from J, with 16 bases in between. The CDR3 has 15 amino acids. The CDR3, as DNA: TGTGCCACAAAATTGGTAGAGTATAGCAATCAGCCCCAGCATTTT. Protein: CATKLVEYSNQPQHF.

The chain carries TRBV5-4 and TRBJ2-3; 12 bases match TRBD2. V shed 4 bases and J 5 bases; nucleotides not matched to a gene: 8. Germline V lookup: CDR1 SGHNT, CDR2 YYREEE (reference sequence). CDR3 size: 16 residues. In DNA form, the CDR3 reads TGTGCCAGCAGCCGCCAGACTAGCGGGGGAGTAGATACGCAGTATTTT. Residues: CASSRQTSGGVDTQYF.

V gene TRBV10-1 combines with J gene TRBJ2-1; D gene ambiguous. From germline, CDR1 is WNHNN and CDR2 SYGVQD (reference sequence). The CDR3 has 13 residues. V shed 9 bases and J shed 8 bases, with 17 bases lying between them. The CDR3 protein is CARYPDCRYEQFF. The CDR3 DNA reads TGCGCCAGGTACCCTGATTGCAGGTATGAGCAGTTCTTC.

This clone was counted once. J is TRBJ1-1 and V is TRBV5-4; D might be TRBD1 (5 bases). Germline V gives CDR1 SGHNT, CDR2 YYREEE (reference sequence). The V end lost 5 bases, the J end lost 5 bases, and 16 bases lay between the germline ends. This CDR3 is built from 14 residues. CDR3 in amino acids: CASRPDLGGTEAFF. CDR3 DNA: TGTGCCAGCAGGCCGGACCTGGGGGGGACTGAAGCTTTCTTT.